The rows below give T cell receptor beta chains drawn from one sample of a study. TCRdb re-called the 5' RACE reads through MiXCR, storing one row per CDR3 protein. The sample has tens of thousands of distinct CDR3 sequences, about 24% seen once. Sequenced: tumor-infiltrating naive CD4+ T cells sorted from the breast tumor. These receptors all stem from a female donor with breast cancer. CDR3s include the opening cysteine and the closing phenylalanine or tryptophan. The order of the fields is V gene, D gene, J gene, clone size, CDR3 DNA, CDR3 protein. A D gene is named only where the DNA matches it firmly. Rows give clone size only sometimes, using once, few, many, or a class for an expanded clone.

TRBV4-3,.,TRBJ2-1,.,TGCGCCAGCAGCCAAGATCATCAGGGGTCCTACAATGAGCAGTTCTTC,CASSQDHQGSYNEQFF
TRBV6-2/TRBV6-3,TRBD1,TRBJ2-7,.,TGTGCCAGCAGCCCCTACCCGGGACAGGGAAACGAGCAGTACTTC,CASSPYPGQGNEQYF
TRBV20-1,.,TRBJ1-2,medium-sized,TGCAGTGCTACTGACAGCTCCTATGGCTACACCTTC,CSATDSSYGYTF
TRBV29-1,TRBD2,TRBJ2-1,.,TGCAGCGTTGATCGGGGGAGGGCCAATGAGCAGTTCTTC,CSVDRGRANEQFF
TRBV12-3/TRBV12-4,.,TRBJ2-1,few,TGTGCCAGCAGCCCCGGGGGGTCAGGGGCTAACAATGAGCAGTTCTTC,CASSPGGSGANNEQFF
TRBV5-1,TRBD2,TRBJ2-7,few,TGCGCCAGCAGCAGTACTAGCGGCCCGGGAGAGCAGTACTTC,CASSSTSGPGEQYF
TRBV12-3/TRBV12-4,.,TRBJ1-5,few,TGTGCCAGCAGTGAGTCCCAGGGGAGCAATCAGCCCCAGCATTTT,CASSESQGSNQPQHF
TRBV6-5,TRBD1,TRBJ1-1,.,TGTGCCAGCAGTTACTTCAGGGGGCGTAGCACTGAAGCTTTCTTT,CASSYFRGRSTEAFF
TRBV15,.,TRBJ2-5,.,TGTGCCACCAGCAACCACGCGCTAGAGACCCAGTACTTC,CATSNHALETQYF
TRBV7-6,.,TRBJ1-1,many,TGTGCCAGCAGCTTAACGGGGACTGAAGCTTTCTTT,CASSLTGTEAFF
TRBV6-5,TRBD1,TRBJ1-5,few,TGTGCCAGCAGTCCGACAGGGATAATTAATCAGCCCCAGCATTTT,CASSPTGIINQPQHF
TRBV6-6,.,TRBJ1-2,many,TGTGCCAGCAGCCACTCACAGGGAAATGGCTACACCTTC,CASSHSQGNGYTF
TRBV7-3,.,TRBJ2-6,.,TGTGCCAGCAGCTTAATAGGGTCTACTGGGGCCAACGTCCTGACTTTC,CASSLIGSTGANVLTF
TRBV5-1,.,TRBJ2-1,many,TGCGCCAGCAGCATCCGGGACTTCAATGAGCAGTTCTTC,CASSIRDFNEQFF
TRBV30,.,TRBJ2-3,.,TGTGCCTGGGGTATTGGGATCCGAAGCACAGATACGCAGTATTTT,CAWGIGIRSTDTQYF
TRBV9,.,TRBJ2-1,many,TGTGCCAGCAGCGCCGACTACTTTGCCAATGAGCAGTTCTTC,CASSADYFANEQFF
TRBV6-1,TRBD1,TRBJ1-1,few,TGTGCCAGCGTTTCCCGGGACAGGGGTACGCTAAACACTGAAGCTTTCTTT,CASVSRDRGTLNTEAFF
TRBV27,TRBD2,TRBJ2-7,.,TGTGCCAGCAGTCGACGCCGGGGGGGCGGGTCAGCGGGCTACGAGCAGTACTTC,CASSRRRGGGSAGYEQYF
TRBV27,.,TRBJ2-1,few,TGTGCCAGCAGTTTAGGGCCGCGGGATGAGCAGTTCTTC,CASSLGPRDEQFF
TRBV4-3,.,TRBJ2-1,many,TGCGCCAGCAGTCAAACGAAGATGGGTGAGCAGTTCTTC,CASSQTKMGEQFF
TRBV6-5,.,TRBJ1-1,.,TGTGCCAGCAGTTATGTGGCAGGGGTAAACACTGAAGCTTTCTTT,CASSYVAGVNTEAFF
TRBV6-5,.,TRBJ2-1,few,TGTGCCAGCAGGTTTAGGAGAGTCGGCAACAATGAGCAGTTCTTC,CASRFRRVGNNEQFF
TRBV4-1,.,TRBJ1-2,.,TGCGCCAGCAGCCAGGGACTGGGGTATGGCTACACCTTC,CASSQGLGYGYTF
TRBV7-9,.,TRBJ1-3,few,TGTGCCAGCAAGGGGTTCTCTGGAAACACCATATATTTT,CASKGFSGNTIYF
TRBV5-1,.,TRBJ1-1,.,TGCGCCAGCAGCTTGGGTCGGGGGGGGCTAAGCGACACTGAAGCTTTCTTT,CASSLGRGGLSDTEAFF
TRBV7-9,TRBD1,TRBJ1-1,few,TGTGCCAGCAGCCTCGGACAGGCGGGGAACACTGAAGCTTTCTTT,CASSLGQAGNTEAFF
TRBV6-5,.,TRBJ1-1,.,TGTGCCAGCAGTTACTCTTTCGCAGGGAGAACTGAAGCTTTCTTT,CASSYSFAGRTEAFF
TRBV6-5,.,TRBJ1-2,.,TGTGCCAGCAGGGACACAGGGATACGGGGCTACACCTTC,CASRDTGIRGYTF
TRBV20-1,TRBD2,TRBJ2-1,.,TGCAGTGCTAAAGGGACTACCTACAATGAGCAGTTCTTC,CSAKGTTYNEQFF
TRBV5-1,TRBD1,TRBJ1-1,.,TGCGCCAGCAGTCGGGACAGGGGAATGAGGGCTGAAGCTTTCTTT,CASSRDRGMRAEAFF
TRBV29-1,.,TRBJ2-3,many,TGCAGCGTTTGGGTGGGCACAGATACGCAGTATTTT,CSVWVGTDTQYF
TRBV13,.,TRBJ1-1,.,TGTGCCAGCAGCCCAACCGTGGACACTGAAGCTTTCTTT,CASSPTVDTEAFF
TRBV9,TRBD2,TRBJ2-2,.,TGTGCCAGCAGCACACGGGCTAGCGGGAGAGTTGCCGGGGAGCTGTTTTTT,CASSTRASGRVAGELFF
TRBV27,.,TRBJ1-1,.,TGTGCCAGCAGACCAGGGACAATGAACACTGAAGCTTTCTTT,CASRPGTMNTEAFF
TRBV4-2,.,TRBJ2-1,.,TGTGCCAGCAGCCAAGATCTAGGGGGTGAGCAGTTCTTC,CASSQDLGGEQFF
TRBV28,.,TRBJ2-1,.,TGTGCCAGCACCCCAGGGGCTAGCGGATACAATGAGCAGTCCTTC,CASTPGASGYNEQSF
TRBV5-1,.,TRBJ1-1,few,TGCGCCAGCAGCTTCTCCTCGGGGGTGAACACTGAAGCTTTCTTT,CASSFSSGVNTEAFF
TRBV5-1,.,TRBJ2-1,.,TGCGCCAGCAGCTTCGACACGCAATCCTACAGTGAGCAGTTCTTC,CASSFDTQSYSEQFF
TRBV5-1,.,TRBJ2-7,.,TGCGCCAGCAGCTTACCGGGACCCAAGACCTACGAGCAGTACTTC,CASSLPGPKTYEQYF
TRBV5-1,.,TRBJ2-5,.,TGCGCCAGCAGCCACGGAGGGGGGGCGAGTGCAGAGACCCAGTACTTC,CASSHGGGASAETQYF
TRBV5-6,.,TRBJ2-5,.,TGTGCCAGCAGCTCAACTTTTGGCCGGGAGACCCAGTACTTC,CASSSTFGRETQYF
TRBV5-1,.,TRBJ2-6,.,TGCGCCAGCAGCTTACCCCACCTATCTGGGGCCAACGTCCTGACTTTC,CASSLPHLSGANVLTF
TRBV7-9,TRBD1,TRBJ1-1,.,TGTGCCAGCAGCTCTCGTTCTCCAAAGACAGGGATGAACACTGAAGCTTGCTTT,CASSSRSPKTGMNTEACF
TRBV24-1,TRBD2,TRBJ2-7,.,TGTGCCACCAGTGAAGGACTAGCGGGGACGTACGAGCAGTACTTC,CATSEGLAGTYEQYF
TRBV10-3,.,TRBJ1-5,few,TGTGCCATCAGTTTTCAGGGTGGGAATCAGCCCCAGCATTTT,CAISFQGGNQPQHF
TRBV7-9,.,TRBJ2-2,.,TGTGCCAGCAGCCGACAGCCCACCGGGGAGCTGTTTTTT,CASSRQPTGELFF
TRBV20-1,TRBD2,TRBJ2-1,.,TGCAGTGCTAGGTTCGCTAGCGGGATAAACTACAATGAGCAGTTCTTC,CSARFASGINYNEQFF
TRBV24-1,TRBD1,TRBJ2-2,.,TGTGCCACCAAAACAGGGGCCAACACCGGGGAGCTGTTTTTT,CATKTGANTGELFF
TRBV24-1,.,TRBJ1-5,few,TGTGCCACCAGTGAAGTAGATCAGCCCCAGCATTTT,CATSEVDQPQHF
TRBV5-1,TRBD1,TRBJ2-7,few,TGCGCCAGCACCCCGACAGGGGAAGGATACGAGCAGTACTTC,CASTPTGEGYEQYF
TRBV6-2/TRBV6-3,.,TRBJ2-6,many,TGTGCCAGCAGTAGAGTAGTCGGGGCCAACGTCCTGACTTTC,CASSRVVGANVLTF